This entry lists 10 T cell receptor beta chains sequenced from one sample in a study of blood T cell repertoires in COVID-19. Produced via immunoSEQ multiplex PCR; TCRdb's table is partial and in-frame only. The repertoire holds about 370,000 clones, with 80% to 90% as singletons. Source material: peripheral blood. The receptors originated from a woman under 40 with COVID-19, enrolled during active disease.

CDR3: CACQRTGGTEQFF. CDR3 in DNA: TGTGCCTGCCAGAGGACAGGGGGCACTGAGCAGTTCTTC. The V and J genes are TRBV19 and TRBJ2-1; 11 nucleotides align to TRBD1. The CDR3 extends over 13 amino acids. Germline assignment: CDR1 LNHDA and CDR2 SQIVND (reference sequence). The ends lost 11 bases at V and 9 bases at J; junction bases unmatched: 9.

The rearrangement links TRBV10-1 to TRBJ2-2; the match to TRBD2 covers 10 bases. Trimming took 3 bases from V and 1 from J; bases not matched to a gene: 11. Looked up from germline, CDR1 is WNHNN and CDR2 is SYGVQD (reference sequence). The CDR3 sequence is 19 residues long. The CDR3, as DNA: TGCGCCAGCAGTGAAGGCACCGCCGGACTAGCGGAGAACACCGGGGAGCTGTTTTTT. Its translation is CASSEGTAGLAENTGELFF.

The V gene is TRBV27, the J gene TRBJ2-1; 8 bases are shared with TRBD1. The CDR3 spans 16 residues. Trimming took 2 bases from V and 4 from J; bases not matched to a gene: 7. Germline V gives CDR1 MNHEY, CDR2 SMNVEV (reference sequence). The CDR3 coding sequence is TGTGCCAGCAGTTTAGCCGCAGGGGGCCCTTACAATGAGCAGTTCTTC. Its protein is CASSLAAGGPYNEQFF.

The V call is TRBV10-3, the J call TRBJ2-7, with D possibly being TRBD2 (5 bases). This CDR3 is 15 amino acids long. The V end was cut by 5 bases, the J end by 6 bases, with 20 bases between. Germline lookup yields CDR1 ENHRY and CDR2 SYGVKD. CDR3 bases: TGTGCCATCAGTTCCCTCCCAGCGGATGGCGGCGAGCAGTACTTC. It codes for CAISSLPADGGEQYF.

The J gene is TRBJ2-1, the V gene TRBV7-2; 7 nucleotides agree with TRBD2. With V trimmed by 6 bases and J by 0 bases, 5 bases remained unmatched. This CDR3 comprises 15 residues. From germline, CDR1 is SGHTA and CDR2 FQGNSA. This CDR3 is CASRGRVSSYNEQFF. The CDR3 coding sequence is TGTGCCAGCAGGGGGAGGGTGAGCTCCTACAATGAGCAGTTCTTC. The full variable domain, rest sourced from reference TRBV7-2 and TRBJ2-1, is GAGVSQSPSNKVTEKGKDVELRCDPISGHTALYWYRQSLGQGLEFLIYFQGNSAPDKSGLPSDRFSAERTGGSVSTLTIQRTQQEDSAVYLCASRGRVSSYNEQFFGPGTRLTVL.

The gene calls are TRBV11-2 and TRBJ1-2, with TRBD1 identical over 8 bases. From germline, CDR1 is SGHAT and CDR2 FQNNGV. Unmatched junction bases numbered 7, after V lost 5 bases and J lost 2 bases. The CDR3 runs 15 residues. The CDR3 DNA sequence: TGTGCCAGCAGCCCGCGGACAGGGTGGAACTATGGCTACACCTTC. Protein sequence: CASSPRTGWNYGYTF.

CDR3 nucleotide sequence: TGTGCCACCAGCAGAGGTCTAGATGATGAGCAGTTCTTC. Translated: CATSRGLDDEQFF. The chain links TRBV15 to TRBJ2-1; D unresolved. Trimming took 1 base from V and 8 from J, leaving 9 bases between them. The CDR3 totals 13 residues. Germline CDR1 LNHNV, CDR2 YYDKDF (reference sequence).

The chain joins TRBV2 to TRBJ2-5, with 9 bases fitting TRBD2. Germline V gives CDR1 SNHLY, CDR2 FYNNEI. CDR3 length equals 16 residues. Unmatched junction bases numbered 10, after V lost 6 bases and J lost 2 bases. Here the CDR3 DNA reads TGTGCCAGCAGCACTCTTAGCGGGGGAGGTCAAGAGACCCAGTACTTC. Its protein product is CASSTLSGGGQETQYF.

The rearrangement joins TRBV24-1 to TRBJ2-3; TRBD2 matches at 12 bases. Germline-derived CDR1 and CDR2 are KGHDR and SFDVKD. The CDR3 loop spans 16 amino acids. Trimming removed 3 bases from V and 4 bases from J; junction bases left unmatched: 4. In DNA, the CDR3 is TGTGCCACCAGTGATCCTAGCGGGGGGGGCCCAGATACGCAGTATTTT. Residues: CATSDPSGGGPDTQYF.

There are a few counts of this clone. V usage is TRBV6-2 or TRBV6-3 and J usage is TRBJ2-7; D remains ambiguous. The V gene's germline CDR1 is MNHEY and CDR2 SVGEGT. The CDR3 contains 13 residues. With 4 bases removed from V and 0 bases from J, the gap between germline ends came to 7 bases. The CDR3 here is CASSSPFSYEQYF. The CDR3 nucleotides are TGTGCCAGCAGTTCCCCTTTCTCCTACGAGCAGTACTTC.